Given below is one TCR beta chain in context. Its antigen remains unidentified. The record has no base qualities; no much larger clone is one base away. The sample is drawn from a study of shared clonotypes between healthy human individuals (TCRdb year 2020). Context from the whole study: The cohort comprised two women and a few men aged 18 to 49 years. For each donor, CD4 naive and CD4 memory were each run on three plates, CD8 naive on two plates, and CD8 memory on one plate. The study deeply sequenced blood TCR repertoires of about five healthy adults to estimate repertoire size and the extent of clonotype sharing between individuals. Different laboratories and diverse techniques were used to prepare libraries and sequence TCR repertoires, to increase sequencing depth and limit assay-specific biases. Leukapheresis yielded between about 0.85 and 9 billion PBMCs per donor. Results the study describes overall, beyond this receptor: Across a few donors, roughly 5.1% of naive CD4, 3% to 3.5% of naive CD8, around 2.5% of memory CD4, and 0.3% to 0.45% of memory CD8 clonotypes were shared. Because the study included a small number of donors, the genetic and exposure-history diversity represented was limited. Larger estimated clonotype richness was generally found for naive subsets than for memory subsets. Sampling was limited to blood, and TCR repertoires in tissue likely differ from TCR repertoires in blood. Compared with non-shared clonotypes, clonotypes shared by all four sorted-subset donors had higher generation probabilities. Incomplete sequencing was indicated by rarefaction of sorted-subset datasets, despite the large sequencing depth. Based on pairwise subsampling, the degree of clonotype sharing among donors was expected to be affected by sequencing depth.

The donors were healthy, HIV-negative adults who had no recently reported acute infections or vaccinations. Every donor was a Caucasian adult living in Nashville, Tennessee, USA. CD4+ T cells were enriched through magnetic negative selection, after which naive cells were positively selected on CD45RA and the remaining negative fraction served as the memory subset. After blood collection by leukapheresis, PBMCs were isolated using Ficoll-Histopaque density gradient centrifugation and then cryopreserved in the vapor phase of liquid nitrogen. Analytical flow cytometry was used to check the purity and quantity of each magnetically sorted T cell population. Genomic DNA was isolated from each sorted fraction and quantified by UV absorbance on a Nanodrop 2000c. TCR CDR3 regions were amplified from genomic DNA by multiplex PCR using the deep immunoSEQ assay. For each cell subset, the extracted genomic DNA was distributed evenly across all wells of several immunoSEQ 96-well plates, and each plate served as one replicate. For sorted subsets, about 210 ng of genomic DNA, equivalent to around 30,000 T cell genomes, went into each replicate PCR. Purified libraries were measured with a Qubit 3.0 fluorometer, size-checked on a Bioanalyzer 2100, and measured again with the KAPA Library Quantification kit. Each immunoSEQ 96-well plate was sequenced on its own single-read 150-cycle Illumina NextSeq 550 flow cell. As for the authors' bioinformatics: The immunoSEQ output contained only junctional sequences without quality scores, so filtering could not match that applied to full-length reads. Sequences were annotated with PyIR, a Python wrapper for IgBLAST v1.9, and V/J genes and CDR3 were assigned using IMGT germline references. Any read was removed if the V/J assignment was weak (E-value above 1e-6), the CDR3 was missing, or the read contained stop codons, out-of-frame junctions, or ambiguous translated residues. V3J clonotypes were defined as sequences sharing the same inferred V gene, J gene, and CDR3 amino acid sequence. The percentage overlap between two repertoires was calculated by dividing the number of shared unique clonotypes by the size of the smaller repertoire. Repertoire richness was assessed with RTK rarefaction, the Chao1 estimator, and Recon v2.1 estimates of unobserved clonotypes. For all TCRbeta clonotypes obtained by the gDNA method from a few donors, generation probabilities were computed with OLGA. Imported from immuneACCESS, the table was reduced by TCRdb to in-frame sequences with V and J called. These copies leave out some clones; in studies compared against another copy, an unresolved V gene accounts for under half, and the cause of the remainder is not known. V and J calls and clone size are those listed in that table; D and trimming were worked out from the DNA. This sample lists a few million clones; approximately 92% were detected once. Clones ranked in the top ten supply around 0.15% of the sample.

CDR1 and CDR2 were assigned from the germline V gene as LGHNT and FRNRAP. Here V drops 6 bases and J drops 0 bases, and the junction holds 10 bases not matched to any gene. The CDR3 measures 16 amino acids from cysteine to phenylalanine. The retained sequence is limited to the CDR3, 48 bases, with the frame set at the first base. The sequence is built from TRBV12-5 and TRBJ2-7; the junction holds 8 bases that match TRBD1. The receptor's source is a young man in good health. The sequenced material came from naive CD4+ T cells sorted from blood. Taken with the paper, the label for cell subset or site translates to: CD45RA+ positively selected. The CDR3 has the sequence CASGRNRDRFSYEQYF. The nucleotide sequence reads TGTGCTAGTGGCCGTAACCGGGACAGGTTCTCCTACGAGCAGTACTTC. With the portions outside the CDR3 filled from the reference TRBV12-5 and TRBJ2-7 genes, the complete variable region becomes DARVTQTPRHKVTEMGQEVTMRCQPILGHNTVFWYRQTMMQGLELLAYFRNRAPLDDSGMPKDRFSAEMPDATLATLKIQPSEPRDSAVYFCASGRNRDRFSYEQYFGPGTRLTVT.